This TCR beta chain was sequenced for a study of CD8+ T cells in alopecia areata. Punch biopsies of lesional scalp, plus peripheral blood, were taken from alopecia areata patients. A FACSAria was used to sort CD4+ and CD8+ T cells. These cells came from PBMCs. Study-level points and caveats: Sequenced scalp T cells also include alphabeta T cells resident in normal skin. It was lesional scalp, especially alopecia totalis/universalis, that showed higher clonality than normal scalp.

The table lists this clone with a few counts. Its antigen remains unidentified. The CDR3 totals 15 residues. Germline V gene lookup returns CDR1 MNHEY and CDR2 SVGAGI. Trimming removed 0 bases from V and 0 bases from J, with 6 bases in between. RNA was isolated and reverse transcribed to cDNA, the sequencing template. Sequencing was performed with immunoSEQ multiplex PCR; in TCRdb, only in-frame clones are kept and a portion is missing. The sample lists under 35,000 clones; over 65% were seen once. The sample consisted of NKG2D-low CD8+ T cells sorted from blood. The chain employs TRBV6-5 and TRBJ2-1, with D tentatively TRBD1 (6 bases). The TCR comes from a human donor with alopecia areata. The CDR3 bases are TGTGCCAGCAGTTACTCGGACAGCTCCTACAATGAGCAGTTCTTC. Its protein is CASSYSDSSYNEQFF.